This entry lists 22 T cell receptor beta chains sequenced from one sample in a study of human T cells and chemical hapten exposure. Sample time point: pre-sensitization, week 0. The treatment denotes: therapeutic diphenylcyclopropenone sensitization with weekly scalp DPC. From whole blood left unfractionated, total RNA was extracted. TCRdb reprocessed the RACE reads via MiXCR and lists one record per CDR3 protein. This table holds some 49,000 distinct CDR3 sequences, approximately 9.5% found once. This sample comprised whole blood, obtained in connection with sensitization to the hapten diphenylcyclopropenone (DPC). These receptors originate from a woman aged 25 to 45 with alopecia areata. Some clones in this sample may be carry-over from other donors' samples.

The V gene is TRBV12-3 or TRBV12-4, the J gene TRBJ2-3, with a tentative D call TRBD2 (6 bases). The length of the CDR3 is 15 residues. With 5 bases removed from V and 1 base from J, the gap between germline ends came to 13 bases. CDR3 in amino acids: CASSPGTFGTDTQYF. Here the CDR3 DNA reads TGTGCCAGCAGTCCCGGGACTTTCGGCACAGATACGCAGTATTTT.

This clonotype was seen repeatedly, ten times or more. The rearrangement joins TRBV12-3 or TRBV12-4 to TRBJ2-4; 10 nucleotides match TRBD2. Unmatched junction bases numbered 9, after V lost 6 bases and J lost 7 bases. This CDR3 spans 15 amino acids. The CDR3 region is CASSQAGGPLNIQYF. The CDR3 DNA reads as TGTGCCAGCAGCCAAGCGGGGGGGCCTCTGAACATTCAGTACTTC.

Of note for this clonotype: One end of the junction fails to match germline, which may point to a read error. The V gene is TRBV5-1, the J gene TRBJ1-2, with D uncertain. The CDR3 runs to 15 residues. Germline loops: CDR1 SGHRS, CDR2 YFSETQ. The CDR3 coding sequence is TGCGCCAGCAGCTTGGGGGGAGTAAATAACTATGGCGACACCTTC. Its translation: CASSLGGVNNYGDTF. The variable domain in full, completed from reference TRBV5-1 and TRBJ1-2, reads KAGVTQTPRYLIKTRGQQVTLSCSPISGHRSVSWYQQTPGQGLQFLFEYFSETQRNKGNFPGRFSGRQFSNSRSEMNVSTLELGDSALYLCASSLGGVNNYGDTFGSGTRLTVV.

This clonotype has ten or more counts. The genes are TRBV4-3 and TRBJ2-2; the match to TRBD2 covers 7 bases. The CDR3 is 15 amino acids. Unmatched junction bases numbered 4, after V lost 1 base and J lost 5 bases. Germline CDR1 LGHNA, CDR2 YSLEER. CDR3 amino acids: CASSQGPGGTGELFF. In nucleotides, the CDR3 is TGCGCCAGCAGCCAAGGACCGGGGGGTACCGGGGAGCTGTTTTTT.

This clonotype showed up just a few times. The DNA for the CDR3 is TGTGCCAGCTCCTACGGACAGAATGAAGCTTTCTTT. Amino acids: CASSYGQNEAFF. The chain employs TRBV18 and TRBJ1-1, with D possibly TRBD1 on 6 matching bases. The CDR3 is made up of 12 amino acids. Germline CDR1 reads KGHSH; CDR2 reads LQKENI. V gave up 6 bases and J gave up 7 bases, with 12 bases separating them. Supplemented by reference TRBV18 and TRBJ1-1, the full variable domain reads NAGVMQNPRHLVRRRGQEARLRCSPMKGHSHVYWYRQLPEEGLKFMVYLQKENIIDESGMPKERFSAEFPKEGPSILRIQQVVRGDSAAYFCASSYGQNEAFFGQGTRLTVV.

This clonotype appeared a few times. This rearrangement joins TRBV14 to TRBJ2-3, with TRBD1 matching over 10 bases. CDR1 is SGHDN and CDR2 is FVKESK in the germline V gene. Trimming removed 4 bases from V and 6 bases from J; junction bases left unmatched: 7. The CDR3 loop spans 15 amino acids. The CDR3 is CASSPRTGGMDTQYF. CDR3 DNA sequence: TGTGCCAGCAGCCCTAGGACAGGGGGGATGGATACGCAGTATTTT.

This clonotype was seen many times. This sequence joins TRBV12-3 or TRBV12-4 and TRBJ1-4, with a weak D call TRBD1 (6 bases). The CDR3 contains 14 residues. V lost 5 bases, J lost 5 bases, and 12 bases lay in between. The CDR3 loop is CASSVDRLNEKLFF. CDR3 bases: TGTGCCAGCAGTGTCGACAGGCTGAATGAAAAACTGTTTTTT.

This clonotype was recorded a few times. This chain connects TRBV15 to TRBJ2-3, with D perhaps TRBD2 (6 bases). Germline CDR1 LNHNV, CDR2 YYDKDF (reference sequence). This CDR3 is 16 amino acids long. The V end lost 4 bases, the J end lost 0 bases, and 14 bases lay between the germline ends. This CDR3 reads CATSTRKGTSTDTQYF. In nucleotides, the CDR3 is TGTGCCACCAGCACACGAAAGGGGACTAGCACAGATACGCAGTATTTT.

Turning to this clonotype: This may be a read error, as it is one base from a much larger clone. J is TRBJ2-7 and V is TRBV12-3 or TRBV12-4, with D perhaps matching TRBD1 (6 bases). This CDR3 spans 12 amino acids. This CDR3 reads CASSCSSAQGNF. The CDR3 DNA reads TGTGCCAGCAGTTGTTCTTCGGCTCAGGGGAACTTC.

The chain joins TRBV20-1 to TRBJ2-7; 8 bases fit TRBD1. Germline CDR1 DFQATT, CDR2 SNEGSKA (reference sequence). The trim removed 5 bases at V and 0 bases at J, leaving 6 bases unmatched. The CDR3 loop spans 14 amino acids. The CDR3 DNA is TGCAGTGCTCCTCGGACAGGGTTCTCCTACGAGCAGTACTTC. Translating gives CSAPRTGFSYEQYF.

This clonotype was recorded at least ten times. The chain joins TRBV6-2 or TRBV6-3 to TRBJ2-3; possible D gene TRBD1, 5 bases. CDR3 length: 13 amino acids. Germline CDR1 is MNHEY and CDR2 is SVGEGT. The CDR3 DNA sequence: TGTTCGTCATGGACAACTAGCACAGATACGCAGTATTTT. Protein sequence: CSSWTTSTDTQYF.

Many counts were recorded for this clonotype. V gene TRBV20-1 combines with J gene TRBJ2-3, with 10 bases fitting TRBD2. The germline gives CDR1 DFQATT, CDR2 SNEGSKA (reference sequence). This CDR3 is built from 17 residues. V was clipped by 0 bases and J by 1 base; unmatched bases: 7. The CDR3 loop is CSARDPLAGVGTDTQYF. The CDR3, as DNA: TGCAGTGCTAGAGACCCCCTAGCGGGGGTTGGCACAGATACGCAGTATTTT.

Regarding this clonotype: Sequence at one end of the junction differs from germline and may be a read error. The CDR3 region has the DNA TGCAGTGCTAGTCTGGGGGGGAACCCTGAAGCTTTCTTT. Its translation is CSASLGGNPEAFF. J is TRBJ1-1 and V is TRBV20-1, with D possibly TRBD1 on 5 matching bases. Per germline, CDR1 DFQATT and CDR2 SNEGSKA (reference sequence). CDR3 length: 13 amino acids.

The genes are TRBV3-1 and TRBJ2-2; no firm D call. The length of the CDR3 is 12 residues. Germline CDR1 is LGHDT and CDR2 is YNNKEL (reference sequence). Trimming took off 4 bases at V and 4 bases at J, with 4 bases between the two ends. The CDR3 DNA reads TGTGCCAGCAGCCGGTGCACCGGGGAGCTGTTTTTT. Protein product: CASSRCTGELFF.

This clonotype was detected ten times or more. This chain uses TRBV18 with TRBJ1-5; D is possibly TRBD1 (5 bases). V lost 3 bases and J lost 6, with 18 bases in between. The CDR3 is made up of 16 amino acids. Looked up from germline, CDR1 is KGHSH and CDR2 is LQKENI. CDR3 protein: CASSPSVWQGVQPQHF. CDR3 nucleotides: TGTGCCAGCTCACCCTCGGTCTGGCAGGGAGTTCAGCCCCAGCATTTT.

This clonotype has more than one count but fewer than ten. V and J are TRBV7-9 and TRBJ1-1; D may be TRBD1 (5 bases). Trimming stripped 1 base from V and 1 base from J, with 7 bases between. Germline CDR1 is SEHNR and CDR2 is FQNEAQ (reference sequence). The CDR3 loop spans 14 amino acids. The CDR3 nucleotides read TGTGCCAGCAGCTTAGTAGGGGAGAACACTGAAGCTTTCTTT. Amino acids: CASSLVGENTEAFF.

The rearrangement links TRBV5-4 to TRBJ2-1, with D maybe TRBD1 (6 bases). V lost 4 bases and J lost 8, with 22 bases in between. This CDR3 contains 16 residues. The V gene's germline CDR1 is SGHNT and CDR2 YYREEE (reference sequence). DNA for the CDR3: TGTGCCAGCAGCCAGCCGGAAACAGGGTCTTTCGATGAGCAGTTCTTC. It yields the protein CASSQPETGSFDEQFF.

This clonotype has more than one count but fewer than ten. An end of the junction does not agree with germline; a read error may underlie this. The genes are TRBV11-2 and TRBJ1-2; tentatively, D is TRBD1 (5 bases). The CDR3 is made up of 13 amino acids. The germline CDR1 and CDR2 sequences are SGHAT and FQNNGV. CDR3 amino acids: CASSLPTDNGDTF. The CDR3 DNA reads as TGTGCCAGCAGCCTGCCCACGGACAATGGCGACACCTTC.

The V and J genes are TRBV5-1 and TRBJ2-3; D remains unclear. This CDR3 has 13 amino acids. V was cut by 3 bases and J by 5 bases, with 10 bases left in between. CDR1 SGHRS and CDR2 YFSETQ come from the germline V gene. In nucleotides, the CDR3 is TGCGCCAGCAGCTCAGAATCCCTAGATACGCAGTATTTT. It translates to CASSSESLDTQYF. Supplemented by reference TRBV5-1 and TRBJ2-3, the full variable domain reads KAGVTQTPRYLIKTRGQQVTLSCSPISGHRSVSWYQQTPGQGLQFLFEYFSETQRNKGNFPGRFSGRQFSNSRSEMNVSTLELGDSALYLCASSSESLDTQYFGPGTRLTVL.

This chain joins TRBV12-3 or TRBV12-4 and TRBJ2-7; 8 bases are shared with TRBD1. V shed 1 base, J shed 4 bases, and the junction held 9 bases outside the gene matches. The CDR3 is 16 residues long. CDR3 coding DNA: TGTGCCAGCAGTTTAGTTTCAGGGGGCAAGGGTTACGAGCAGTACTTC. This sequence encodes CASSLVSGGKGYEQYF.

The rearrangement uses TRBV29-1 and TRBJ2-3, with 10 positions matching TRBD2. The CDR3 is made up of 14 amino acids. Losses at the gene ends were 4 bases for V and 1 base for J; bases not matched to a gene: 2. The germline V gene has CDR1 SQVTM and CDR2 ANQGSEA. CDR3 sequence reads: CSVAGLAGTDTQYF. DNA of the CDR3: TGCAGCGTTGCAGGACTAGCGGGCACAGATACGCAGTATTTT.

In this sample, this clonotype turned up a few times. J is TRBJ2-1 and V is TRBV11-3, with D perhaps given as TRBD1 or TRBD2 (5 bases each). CDR1 SGHNT and CDR2 YENEEA come from the germline V gene. The V and J ends lost 3 bases and 8 bases respectively, with 8 bases between them. The CDR3 extends over 12 amino acids. The CDR3 DNA reads TGTGCCAGCAGCTTGGGACGGTATGAGCAGTTCTTC. Its translation is CASSLGRYEQFF.